This T cell receptor (beta chain) was observed in a study of PD-L1 blockade in urothelial cancer. At the level of the study: About nine tenths of the roughly 30 patients were men with bladder-origin urothelial cancer. It was at 3 weeks (second dose) and 6 weeks after treatment start that blood was analyzed.

General study findings and limits: Expansion of tumor-associated blood clones at 3 weeks was greater in durable-benefit patients.

Repertoires were generated with immunoSEQ multiplex PCR, while TCRdb's copy carries only in-frame clones and drops some. The sample consists of some 77,000 clones, 87% of them appearing once. Details on this clone: The antigen remains undetermined.

Samples spanned pretreatment and treatment, with 1 to 8 time points per patient. The CDR3 contains 15 residues. V dropped 6 bases and J dropped 0 bases, with 12 bases sitting between them. CDR1 and CDR2 from the germline V gene are MNHEY and SVGAGI. The TCR sequence derives from a woman in her 70s with urothelial cancer. The chain has TRBV6-5 and TRBJ1-5; a weak D match, TRBD1 (6 bases). Here the sequenced sample was PBMCs, taken around atezolizumab (anti-PD-L1) treatment. The CDR3 DNA reads TGTGCCAGCAGCCTACAGGGATCTAGCAATCAGCCCCAGCATTTT. Protein product: CASSLQGSSNQPQHF.